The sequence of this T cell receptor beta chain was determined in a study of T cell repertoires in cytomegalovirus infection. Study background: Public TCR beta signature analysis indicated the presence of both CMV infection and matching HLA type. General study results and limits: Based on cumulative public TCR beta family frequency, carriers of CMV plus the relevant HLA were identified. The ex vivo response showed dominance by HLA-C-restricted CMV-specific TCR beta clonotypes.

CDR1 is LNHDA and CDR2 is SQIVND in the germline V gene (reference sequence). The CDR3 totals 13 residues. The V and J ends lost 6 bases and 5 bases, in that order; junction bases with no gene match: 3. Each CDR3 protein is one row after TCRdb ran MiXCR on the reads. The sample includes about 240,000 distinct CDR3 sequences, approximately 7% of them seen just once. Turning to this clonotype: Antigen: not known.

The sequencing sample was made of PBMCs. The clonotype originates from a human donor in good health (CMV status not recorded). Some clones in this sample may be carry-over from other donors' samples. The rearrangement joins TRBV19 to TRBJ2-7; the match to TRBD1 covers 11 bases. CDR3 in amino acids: CASSGTGGHEQYF. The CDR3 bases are TGTGCCAGTAGCGGGACAGGGGGACACGAGCAGTACTTC.